These 17 T cell receptor beta chains originate from one sample sequenced in a study of beta chain features in type 1 diabetes. Notes on the study in general: Shortening of TCRB CDR3s, moderate but significant, appeared in all four CD4+ subsets of Type 1 diabetes patients.

The whole isolated RNA underwent reverse transcription, so sequencing captured expressed TCRB transcripts. TCRdb's table, derived via immunoSEQ multiplex PCR, lists solely in-frame clones and lacks some. The sample holds fewer than 300,000 clones, roughly 22% seen once. The antigens these receptors bind are not known. The sample was naive CD4+ T cells from blood. The receptors derive from a woman aged 40 to 55 with type 1 diabetes.

The table lists this clone with a few counts. The genes are TRBV7-2 and TRBJ2-2; weak D call: TRBD2 (6 bases). The CDR3 runs 16 residues. V was cut by 1 base and J by 7 bases, with 16 bases left in between. The V gene's germline CDR1 is SGHTA and CDR2 FQGNSA. CDR3: CASSLVGGRKDGELFF. In DNA form, the CDR3 reads TGTGCCAGCAGCTTAGTTGGAGGGAGGAAGGACGGGGAGCTGTTTTTT.

This clone turned up a few times. The genes are TRBV30 and TRBJ2-7; perhaps TRBD2 as D (5 bases). The germline V gene has CDR1 GTSNPN and CDR2 SVGIG (reference sequence). Between the trimmed V and J ends, which lost 1 base and 2 bases, there was a span of 9 bases. The CDR3 runs 13 residues. For the CDR3, the DNA is TGTGCCTGGAGTGCTTCCGGGGCCTACGAGCAGTACTTC. It translates to CAWSASGAYEQYF. The whole variable domain, filled in from reference TRBV30 and TRBJ2-7, reads SQTIHQWPATLVQPVGSPLSLECTVEGTSNPNLYWYRQAAGRGLQLLFYSVGIGQISSEVPQNLSASRPQDRQFILSSKKLLLSDSGFYLCAWSASGAYEQYFGPGTRLTVT.

This clone has only a few counts. The chain combines TRBV27 with TRBJ1-2; D gene ambiguous. CDR3 length: 13 residues. V was trimmed by 8 bases and J by 2 bases, leaving 12 bases between them. Germline CDR1 reads MNHEY; CDR2 reads SMNVEV (reference sequence). CDR3 protein: CASPEAGNYGYTF. The CDR3 nucleotides read TGTGCCAGCCCCGAGGCGGGGAACTATGGCTACACCTTC.

J is TRBJ2-3 and V is TRBV6-4; maybe TRBD2 (5 bases). CDR1 MRHNA and CDR2 SNTAGT come from the germline V gene. This CDR3 contains 16 residues. Trimming pared 0 bases from V and 2 bases from J, leaving 12 bases between. CDR3 loop: CASSDSPGGYTDTQYF. DNA for the CDR3: TGTGCCAGCAGTGACTCCCCAGGAGGATACACAGATACGCAGTATTTT.

The chain uses TRBV10-3 and TRBJ2-7, with D unclear. The germline V gene has CDR1 ENHRY and CDR2 SYGVKD. This CDR3 is 12 amino acids long. The V gene lost 4 bases and the J gene lost 5 bases, with 9 bases spanning the gap. CDR3 sequence (DNA): TGTGCCATCAGTGTATTAGAAAACGAGCAGTACTTC. It yields the protein CAISVLENEQYF.

This clone was seen more than once but under ten times. The V and J genes are TRBV4-3 and TRBJ2-7; TRBD1 matches 7 bases. With V trimmed by 1 base and J by 3 bases, 15 bases remained unmatched. CDR1 and CDR2 (germline): LGHNA, YSLEER. This CDR3 has 18 residues. CDR3 sequence reads: CASSQAPPGQILYYEQYF. CDR3 nucleotide sequence: TGCGCCAGCAGCCAAGCCCCCCCGGGACAGATACTCTACTACGAGCAGTACTTC.

This chain connects TRBV27 to TRBJ2-7; TRBD1 agrees at 10 bases. From germline, CDR1 is MNHEY and CDR2 SMNVEV (reference sequence). The CDR3 loop spans 15 amino acids. Losses at the gene ends were 4 bases for V and 7 bases for J; bases not matched to a gene: 10. CDR3 DNA sequence: TGTGCCAGCAGTTCCTGGGGACAGGGGTCGAGAGAGCAGTACTTC. Translation: CASSSWGQGSREQYF.

This clone was picked up a small number of times. The chain carries TRBV6-6 and TRBJ1-1, with unresolved D. Germline V gives CDR1 MNHNY, CDR2 SVGAGI (reference sequence). The CDR3 length is 13 residues. Trimming cost V 1 base and J 0 bases, with 3 bases left between them. CDR3 DNA sequence: TGTGCCAGCAGTTACTTCGTGAACACTGAAGCTTTCTTT. Amino acid sequence: CASSYFVNTEAFF.

J is TRBJ1-1 and V is TRBV9; tentatively, D is TRBD1 (5 bases). The CDR3 runs 15 residues. CDR1 SGDLS and CDR2 YYNGEE come from the germline V gene. V shed 0 bases and J shed 6 bases, with 15 bases lying between them. The CDR3 region is CASSVDDGRASEAFF. DNA for the CDR3: TGTGCCAGCAGCGTAGATGACGGCAGGGCTTCTGAAGCTTTCTTT.

This chain connects TRBV11-2 to TRBJ2-1; 8 nucleotides line up with TRBD2. V shed 2 bases and J 5 bases; nucleotides not matched to a gene: 8. CDR3 length: 16 amino acids. Germline V gene lookup returns CDR1 SGHAT and CDR2 FQNNGV. CDR3 sequence reads: CASSLTGGGANNEQFF. The CDR3 bases are TGTGCCAGCAGCTTAACGGGAGGGGGGGCGAACAATGAGCAGTTCTTC.

This clone occurred a few times. The gene calls are TRBV4-3 and TRBJ2-7; the D gene is possibly TRBD2 (7 bases). This CDR3 has 15 amino acids. CDR1 is LGHNA and CDR2 is YSLEER in the germline V gene. Trimming cost V 0 bases and J 5 bases, with 14 bases left between them. DNA for the CDR3: TGCGCCAGCAGCCAAGATCTACGGGGGGCAGACGAGCAGTACTTC. As protein: CASSQDLRGADEQYF.

The V and J genes are TRBV29-1 and TRBJ2-7, with D possibly TRBD2 on 5 matching bases. This CDR3 is built from 11 residues. V lost 1 base and J lost 7, with 8 bases in between. Germline CDR1 and CDR2: SQVTM and ANQGSEA. The CDR3 coding sequence is TGCAGCGTTGAAGGGACGGGGGAGCAGTACTTC. This codes for CSVEGTGEQYF.

The V gene is TRBV15, the J gene TRBJ2-3; TRBD2 matches at 8 bases. Trimming at V came to 5 bases and at J to 4 bases, leaving 5 bases not matched to a gene. This CDR3 has 14 residues. Germline V gives CDR1 LNHNV, CDR2 YYDKDF (reference sequence). CDR3 nucleotides: TGTGCCACCAGCTACGGACTAGCAGCAGATACGCAGTATTTT. Translation: CATSYGLAADTQYF.

The J gene is TRBJ1-2, the V gene TRBV5-1; a weak D match, TRBD1 (5 bases). The germline V and J ends were trimmed by 4 bases and 0 bases, with 10 bases remaining between them. The germline CDR1 and CDR2 sequences are SGHRS and YFSETQ. CDR3 length: 14 amino acids. The CDR3 coding sequence is TGCGCCAGCAGCCAATCGACAGCTAACTATGGCTACACCTTC. This translates into CASSQSTANYGYTF.

V gene TRBV5-1 combines with J gene TRBJ2-5; maybe TRBD2 (6 bases). The ends were cut back, 0 bases at V and 7 bases at J, with 19 bases in the middle. This CDR3 is built from 16 residues. CDR1 SGHRS and CDR2 YFSETQ come from the germline V gene. CDR3 in DNA: TGCGCCAGCAGCTTGGAAGTTGCGGGATCAGCGGCGACCCAGTACTTC. This encodes CASSLEVAGSAATQYF.

This clone has only a few counts. The chain has TRBV30 and TRBJ1-1; D unresolved. V lost 4 bases to trimming and J lost 8 bases, with 14 bases between them. Germline assignment: CDR1 GTSNPN and CDR2 SVGIG (reference sequence). This CDR3 is built from 12 residues. Written as DNA, the CDR3 is TGTGCCTGGATGCGGGTGTTGGGGGAAGCTTTCTTT. As protein: CAWMRVLGEAFF.

The chain links TRBV7-9 to TRBJ2-6; possible D gene TRBD2, 7 bases. The ends were cut back, 8 bases at V and 3 bases at J, with 17 bases in the middle. Germline V gene lookup returns CDR1 SEHNR and CDR2 FQNEAQ (reference sequence). CDR3 length: 16 amino acids. CDR3 nucleotides: TGTGCCAGCCCCGCCGAGGGGGGGCTTGGGGCCAACGTCCTGACTTTC. Translating gives CASPAEGGLGANVLTF.